This T cell receptor (beta chain) was captured by sequencing in a study of PD-L1 blockade in urothelial cancer. Synthetic templates analogous to TCR were spiked into all PCRs individually. The method was immunoSEQ multiplex PCR; TCRdb's version includes in-frame clones alone and lacks a portion of them. The sample shows 30,000 to 35,000 clones, approximately 82% of them seen only once. V was trimmed by 5 bases and J by 1 base, leaving 13 bases between them. Germline CDR1 reads PRHDT; CDR2 reads FYEKMQ (reference sequence). This CDR3 contains 15 residues. Peripheral blood mononuclear cells were collected from every patient before and during treatment, yielding between 1 and 8 samples per patient.

The receptor was isolated from a man between 60 and 75 years old with urothelial cancer. Sequenced material: PBMCs, taken around atezolizumab (anti-PD-L1) treatment. This rearrangement joins TRBV13 to TRBJ2-3; D call uncertain. CDR3 bases: TGTGCCAGCAGCCTAACCCGGAGTGGCACAGATACGCAGTATTTT. This translates into CASSLTRSGTDTQYF.